Presented here are 19 T cell receptor beta chains from one specimen sequenced in a study of T cells after yellow fever vaccination. MiXCR was run by TCRdb on the 5' RACE reads, yielding one entry per CDR3 protein. The sample holds nearly 300,000 distinct CDR3 sequences; roughly 8.7% are singletons and the top ten take about 3%. Material: CD4+ T cells sorted from PBMCs, obtained 5 days after the yellow fever booster vaccination. The origin of the receptors is a man aged 18 to 35 who received the YFV17D yellow fever vaccine.

This sequence joins TRBV4-2 and TRBJ2-5; the D gene could be TRBD1 or TRBD2 (6 bases each). V dropped 1 base and J dropped 3 bases, with 15 bases sitting between them. CDR1 LGHNA and CDR2 YNFKEQ come from the germline V gene. This CDR3 contains 16 residues. CDR3 DNA: TGTGCCAGCAGCCAAGTTTGGGGGGCGGACGAAGAGACCCAGTACTTC. The encoded protein is CASSQVWGADEETQYF.

This clonotype was seen a few times. The CDR3 nucleotides read TGTGCCAGCAGCTTATTAGGGGCCCTCCGGAGAGATGAAAAACTGTTTTTT. This gives the protein CASSLLGALRRDEKLFF. The J gene is TRBJ1-4, the V gene TRBV7-6; D may be TRBD1 (5 bases). CDR3 length: 17 residues. V was pared by 2 bases and J by 6 bases, with 19 bases between. CDR1 SGHVS and CDR2 FNYEAQ come from the germline V gene.

The sample holds many counts of this clonotype. The chain combines TRBV4-2 with TRBJ1-4, with D possibly matching TRBD1 (5 bases). Germline CDR1 LGHNA, CDR2 YNFKEQ. Trimming left V 4 bases short and J 5 bases short, with 14 bases between. This CDR3 region has 15 residues. The CDR3 spells CASSPVGGTNEKLFF. The DNA of the CDR3 is TGTGCCAGCAGCCCTGTGGGGGGGACCAATGAAAAACTGTTTTTT.

This clonotype came up a few times. This chain joins TRBV6-2 or TRBV6-3 and TRBJ2-5, with D maybe TRBD2 (5 bases). Germline V gene data show CDR1 as MNHEY and CDR2 as SVGEGT. Trimming took 4 bases from V and 4 from J, leaving 16 bases between them. The CDR3 length is 15 residues. CDR3 DNA: TGTGCCAGCAGTTCGTTCACCGGGGAAGGAGAGACCCAGTACTTC. Translating gives CASSSFTGEGETQYF.

The table lists this clonotype with a few counts. The chain uses TRBV2 and TRBJ2-7, with D unclear. Trimming cost V 7 bases and J 9 bases, with 13 bases left between them. Per the germline V gene, CDR1 is SNHLY and CDR2 is FYNNEI. This CDR3 spans 11 amino acids. CDR3 loop: CASTLLAGQYF. Here the CDR3 DNA reads TGTGCCAGCACTCTCCTTGCCGGGCAGTACTTC.

The V call is TRBV7-6, the J call TRBJ1-2, with a tentative D call TRBD1 (6 bases). The CDR3 length is 14 residues. The V end was cut by 1 base, the J end by 5 bases, with 11 bases between. From germline, CDR1 is SGHVS and CDR2 FNYEAQ. CDR3 region: CASSLGQGPYGYTF. The CDR3 DNA reads TGTGCCAGCAGCTTAGGCCAGGGGCCTTATGGCTACACCTTC.

This clonotype was seen only a few times. The rearrangement joins TRBV11-2 to TRBJ2-1; 10 positions agree with TRBD2. V gave up 4 bases and J gave up 6 bases; unmatched junction bases: 6. The CDR3 runs 15 residues. The germline gives CDR1 SGHAT, CDR2 FQNNGV. This CDR3 reads CASSSTSGWSNEQFF. For the CDR3, the DNA is TGTGCCAGCAGCTCGACTAGCGGGTGGTCCAATGAGCAGTTCTTC. Full variable domain (missing parts from reference TRBV11-2 and TRBJ2-1): EAGVAQSPRYKIIEKRQSVAFWCNPISGHATLYWYQQILGQGPKLLIQFQNNGVVDDSQLPKDRFSAERLKGVDSTLKIQPAKLEDSAVYLCASSSTSGWSNEQFFGPGTRLTVL.

The chain carries TRBV5-5 and TRBJ2-7; a weak D match, TRBD2 (5 bases). This CDR3 is built from 15 residues. Trimming cost V 0 bases and J 3 bases, with 13 bases left between them. CDR1 and CDR2 (germline): SGHKS, YYEKEE (reference sequence). The CDR3, as DNA: TGTGCCAGCAGCTTGGCGGGGTATGAGGTCTACGAGCAGTACGTC. Translated, it gives CASSLAGYEVYEQYV.

This clonotype was detected only a few times. This rearrangement joins TRBV12-3 or TRBV12-4 to TRBJ1-3; no reliable D call. The CDR3 loop spans 16 amino acids. V dropped 5 bases and J dropped 0 bases, with 14 bases sitting between them. CDR3 sequence reads: CASSPSSRISGNTIYF. CDR3 bases: TGTGCCAGCAGTCCCTCATCCCGTATCTCTGGAAACACCATATATTTT.

The rearrangement uses TRBV7-8 and TRBJ2-7; no definite D call. The CDR3 consists of 14 residues. Germline assignment: CDR1 SGHVS and CDR2 FQNEAQ. The V and J ends lost 6 bases and 4 bases respectively, with 16 bases between them. Here the CDR3 reads CASSLYGVTYEQYF. CDR3 nucleotide sequence: TGTGCCAGCAGTTTGTACGGAGTTACTTACGAGCAGTACTTC.

V is TRBV2 and J is TRBJ2-7; D not certain. The CDR3 spans 13 residues. V lost 0 bases to trimming and J lost 6 bases, with 9 bases between them. CDR1 is SNHLY, CDR2 FYNNEI, per germline. CDR3: CASSEAVAREQYV. CDR3 in DNA: TGTGCCAGCAGTGAAGCGGTCGCACGCGAGCAGTACGTC.

This chain uses TRBV9 with TRBJ1-6; 9 nucleotides line up with TRBD1. The V and J ends lost 4 bases and 7 bases, in that order; junction bases with no gene match: 6. The CDR3 runs to 15 residues. Germline lookup yields CDR1 SGDLS and CDR2 YYNGEE. The CDR3 DNA sequence: TGTGCCAGCAGCACCGGACAGGGGAGAAATTCACCCCTCCACTTT. Protein sequence: CASSTGQGRNSPLHF.

This chain connects TRBV7-6 to TRBJ2-2; 9 bases are shared with TRBD1. Germline V CDR1 and CDR2: SGHVS, FNYEAQ. The CDR3 is 16 amino acids. The ends lost 5 bases at V and 2 bases at J; junction bases unmatched: 6. The CDR3 loop is CASSARQGVNTGELFF. The CDR3 DNA is TGTGCCAGCAGCGCCCGACAGGGGGTAAACACCGGGGAGCTGTTTTTT.

The chain has TRBV28 and TRBJ1-1; D is undetermined. The CDR3 has 14 residues. Germline-derived CDR1 and CDR2 are MDHEN and SYDVKM. With 4 bases removed from V and 3 bases from J, the gap between germline ends came to 12 bases. CDR3 loop: CASSSPTYYTEAFF. The DNA of the CDR3 is TGTGCCAGCAGTTCCCCGACCTATTACACTGAAGCTTTCTTT.

The V gene is TRBV6-5, the J gene TRBJ2-5; D perhaps matches TRBD1 (6 bases). The CDR3 is made up of 13 amino acids. The germline gives CDR1 MNHEY, CDR2 SVGAGI. V was pared by 7 bases and J by 1 base, with 10 bases between. CDR3 region: CASTQGSQETQYF. CDR3 coding DNA: TGTGCCAGCACCCAGGGGTCCCAAGAGACCCAGTACTTC.

This clonotype has more than one count but fewer than ten. The chain links TRBV1 to TRBJ2-3; the D segment call TRBD2 is taken from the table without a DNA check. TRBV1 corresponds to a pseudogene. The CDR3 spans 15 residues. The CDR3 protein is CTSSQEWLAGDTQYF. The CDR3 bases are TGCACCAGCAGCCAAGAGTGGCTAGCCGGGGATACGCAGTATTTT.

The table lists this clonotype with many counts. The J gene is TRBJ2-1, the V gene TRBV5-4; D ambiguous. This CDR3 has 14 residues. Trimming cost V 0 bases and J 5 bases, with 9 bases left between them. Germline-derived CDR1 and CDR2 are SGHNT and YYREEE (reference sequence). The CDR3: CASSLAAANNEQFF. The CDR3 region has the DNA TGTGCCAGCAGCTTGGCCGCAGCTAACAATGAGCAGTTCTTC.

This clonotype was counted between two and nine times. For the CDR3, the DNA is TGTGCCAGCAGGCTAGAGGCGGATACGCAGTATTTT. Amino acid sequence: CASRLEADTQYF. The chain carries TRBV11-2 and TRBJ2-3; D is ambiguous. Germline V gene lookup returns CDR1 SGHAT and CDR2 FQNNGV. Trimming left V 6 bases short and J 6 bases short, with 10 bases between. This CDR3 region has 12 residues.

The chain links TRBV3-1 to TRBJ2-3; D is tentatively TRBD1 or TRBD2 (6 bases each). Trimming took off 1 base at V and 5 bases at J, with 10 bases between the two ends. The germline CDR1 and CDR2 sequences are LGHDT and YNNKEL (reference sequence). The CDR3 runs to 14 residues. CDR3 coding DNA: TGTGCCAGCAGCCAAGGGGGGGCAATAGATACGCAGTATTTT. It yields the protein CASSQGGAIDTQYF.